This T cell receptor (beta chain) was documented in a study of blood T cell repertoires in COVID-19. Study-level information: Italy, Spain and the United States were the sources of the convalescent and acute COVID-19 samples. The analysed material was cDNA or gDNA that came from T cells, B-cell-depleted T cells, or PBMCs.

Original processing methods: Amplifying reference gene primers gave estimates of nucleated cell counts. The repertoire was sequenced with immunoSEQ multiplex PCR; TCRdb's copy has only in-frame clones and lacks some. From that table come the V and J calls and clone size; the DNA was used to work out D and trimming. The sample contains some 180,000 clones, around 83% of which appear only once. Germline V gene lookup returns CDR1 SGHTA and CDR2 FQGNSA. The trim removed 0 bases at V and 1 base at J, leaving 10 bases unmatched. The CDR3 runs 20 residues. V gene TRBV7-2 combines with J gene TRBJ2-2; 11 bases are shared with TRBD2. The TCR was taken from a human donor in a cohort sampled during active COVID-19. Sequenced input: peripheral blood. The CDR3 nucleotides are TGTGCCAGCAGCTTAGCGGTCACTAGCGGGAGAATTCTGAACACCGGGGAGCTGTTTTTT. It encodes CASSLAVTSGRILNTGELFF. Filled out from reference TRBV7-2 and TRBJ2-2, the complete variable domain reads GAGVSQSPSNKVTEKGKDVELRCDPISGHTALYWYRQSLGQGLEFLIYFQGNSAPDKSGLPSDRFSAERTGGSVSTLTIQRTQQEDSAVYLCASSLAVTSGRILNTGELFFGEGSRLTVL.